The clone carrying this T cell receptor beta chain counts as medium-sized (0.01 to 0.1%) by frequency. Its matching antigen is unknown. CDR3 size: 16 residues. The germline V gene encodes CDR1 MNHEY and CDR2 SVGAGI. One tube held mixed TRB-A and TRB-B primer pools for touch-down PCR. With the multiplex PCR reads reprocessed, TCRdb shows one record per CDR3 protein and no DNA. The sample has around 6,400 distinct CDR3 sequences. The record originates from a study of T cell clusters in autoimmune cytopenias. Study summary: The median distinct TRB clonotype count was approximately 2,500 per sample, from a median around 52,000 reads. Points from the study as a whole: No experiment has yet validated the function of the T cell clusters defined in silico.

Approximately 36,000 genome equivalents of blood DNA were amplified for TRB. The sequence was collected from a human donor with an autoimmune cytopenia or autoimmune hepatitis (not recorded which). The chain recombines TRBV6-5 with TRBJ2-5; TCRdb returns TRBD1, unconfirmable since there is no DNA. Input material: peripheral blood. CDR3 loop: CASSTPRDLSQETQYF.